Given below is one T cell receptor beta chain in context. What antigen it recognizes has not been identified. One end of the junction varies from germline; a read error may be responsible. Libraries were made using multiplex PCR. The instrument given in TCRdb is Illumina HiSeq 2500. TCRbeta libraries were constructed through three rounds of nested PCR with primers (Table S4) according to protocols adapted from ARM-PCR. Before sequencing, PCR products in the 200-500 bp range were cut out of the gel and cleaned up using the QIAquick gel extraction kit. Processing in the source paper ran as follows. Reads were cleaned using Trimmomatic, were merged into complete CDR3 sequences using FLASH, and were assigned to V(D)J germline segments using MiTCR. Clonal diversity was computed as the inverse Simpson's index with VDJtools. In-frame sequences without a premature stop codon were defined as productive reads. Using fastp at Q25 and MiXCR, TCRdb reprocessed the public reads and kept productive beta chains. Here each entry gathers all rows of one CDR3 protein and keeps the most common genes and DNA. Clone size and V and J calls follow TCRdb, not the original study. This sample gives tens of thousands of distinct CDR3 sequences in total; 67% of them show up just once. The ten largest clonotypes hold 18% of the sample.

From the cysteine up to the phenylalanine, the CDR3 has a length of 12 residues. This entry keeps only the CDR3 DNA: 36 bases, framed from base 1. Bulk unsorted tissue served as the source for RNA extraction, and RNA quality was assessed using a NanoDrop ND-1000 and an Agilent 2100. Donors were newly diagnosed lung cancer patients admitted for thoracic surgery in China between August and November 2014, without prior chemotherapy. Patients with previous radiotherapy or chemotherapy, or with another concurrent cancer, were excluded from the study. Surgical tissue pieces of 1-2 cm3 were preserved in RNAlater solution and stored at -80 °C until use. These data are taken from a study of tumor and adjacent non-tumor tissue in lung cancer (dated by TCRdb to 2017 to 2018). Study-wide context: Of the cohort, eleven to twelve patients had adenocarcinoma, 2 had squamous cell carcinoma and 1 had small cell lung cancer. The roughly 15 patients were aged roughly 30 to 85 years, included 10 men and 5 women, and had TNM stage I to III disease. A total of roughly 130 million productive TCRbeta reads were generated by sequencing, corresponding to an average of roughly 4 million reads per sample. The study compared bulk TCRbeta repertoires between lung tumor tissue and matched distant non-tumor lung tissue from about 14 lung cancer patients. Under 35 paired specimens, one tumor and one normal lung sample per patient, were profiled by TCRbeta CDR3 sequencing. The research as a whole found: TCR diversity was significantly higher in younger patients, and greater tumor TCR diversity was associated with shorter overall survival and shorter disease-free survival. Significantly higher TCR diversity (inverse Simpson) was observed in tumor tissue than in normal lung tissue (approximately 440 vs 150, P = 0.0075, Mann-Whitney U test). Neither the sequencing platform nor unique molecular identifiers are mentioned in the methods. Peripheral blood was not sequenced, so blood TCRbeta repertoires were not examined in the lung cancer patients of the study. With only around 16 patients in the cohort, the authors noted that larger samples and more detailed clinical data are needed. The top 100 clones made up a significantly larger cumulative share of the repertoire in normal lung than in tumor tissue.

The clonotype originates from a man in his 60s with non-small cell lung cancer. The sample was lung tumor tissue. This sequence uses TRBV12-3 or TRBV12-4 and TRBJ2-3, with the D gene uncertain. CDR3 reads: CASRIDTDKQYF. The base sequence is TGTGCCAGTAGGATCGACACAGATAAGCAGTATTTT.